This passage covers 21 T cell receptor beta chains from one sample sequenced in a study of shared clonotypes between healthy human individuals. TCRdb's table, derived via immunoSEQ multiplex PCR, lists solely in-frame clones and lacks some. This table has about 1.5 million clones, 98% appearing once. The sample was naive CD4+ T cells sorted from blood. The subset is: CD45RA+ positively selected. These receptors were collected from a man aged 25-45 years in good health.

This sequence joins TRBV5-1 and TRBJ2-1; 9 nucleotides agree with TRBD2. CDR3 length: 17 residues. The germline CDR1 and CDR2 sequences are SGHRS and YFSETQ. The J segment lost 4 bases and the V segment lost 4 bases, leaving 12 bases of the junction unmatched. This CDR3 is CASSAEPLAGAYNEQFF. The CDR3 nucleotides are TGCGCCAGCAGCGCTGAGCCCTTAGCGGGAGCTTACAATGAGCAGTTCTTC.

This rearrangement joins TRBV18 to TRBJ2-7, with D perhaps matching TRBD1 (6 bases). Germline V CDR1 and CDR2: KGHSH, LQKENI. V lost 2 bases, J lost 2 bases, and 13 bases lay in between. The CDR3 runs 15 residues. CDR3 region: CASSPSGTRAYEQYF. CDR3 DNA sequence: TGTGCCAGCTCACCATCCGGGACACGGGCCTACGAGCAGTACTTC. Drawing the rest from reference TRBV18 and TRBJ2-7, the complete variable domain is NAGVMQNPRHLVRRRGQEARLRCSPMKGHSHVYWYRQLPEEGLKFMVYLQKENIIDESGMPKERFSAEFPKEGPSILRIQQVVRGDSAAYFCASSPSGTRAYEQYFGPGTRLTVT.

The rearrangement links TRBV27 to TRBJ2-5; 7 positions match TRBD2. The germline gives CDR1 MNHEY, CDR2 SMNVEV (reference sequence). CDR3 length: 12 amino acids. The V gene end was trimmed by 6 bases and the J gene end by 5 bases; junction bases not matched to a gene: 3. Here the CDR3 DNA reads TGTGCCAGCAGGGCCGGGAGGGAGACCCAGTACTTC. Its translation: CASRAGRETQYF.

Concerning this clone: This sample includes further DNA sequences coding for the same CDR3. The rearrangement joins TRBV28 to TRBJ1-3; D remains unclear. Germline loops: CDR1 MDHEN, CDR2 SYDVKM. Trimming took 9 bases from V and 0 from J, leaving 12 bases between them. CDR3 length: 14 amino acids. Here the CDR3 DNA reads TGTGCCAGTTCCCTGGGAGGCTCTGGAAACACCATATATTTT. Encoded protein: CASSLGGSGNTIYF.

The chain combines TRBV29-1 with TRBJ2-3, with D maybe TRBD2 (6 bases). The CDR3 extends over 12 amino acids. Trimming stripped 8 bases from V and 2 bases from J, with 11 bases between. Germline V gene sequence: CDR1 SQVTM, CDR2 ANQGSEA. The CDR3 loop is CSHAGITDTQYF. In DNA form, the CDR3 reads TGCAGCCACGCGGGGATCACAGATACGCAGTATTTT.

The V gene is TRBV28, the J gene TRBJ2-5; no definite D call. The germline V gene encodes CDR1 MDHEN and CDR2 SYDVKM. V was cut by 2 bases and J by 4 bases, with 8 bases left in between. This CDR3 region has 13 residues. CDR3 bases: TGTGCCAGCAGTTTACACACCCTAGAGACCCAGTACTTC. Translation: CASSLHTLETQYF.

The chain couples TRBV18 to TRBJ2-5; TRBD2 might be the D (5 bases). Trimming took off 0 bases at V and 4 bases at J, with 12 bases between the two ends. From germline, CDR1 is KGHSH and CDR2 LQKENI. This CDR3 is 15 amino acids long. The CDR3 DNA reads TGTGCCAGCTCACCACCGGGCCAGGCGGGAGAGACCCAGTACTTC. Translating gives CASSPPGQAGETQYF.

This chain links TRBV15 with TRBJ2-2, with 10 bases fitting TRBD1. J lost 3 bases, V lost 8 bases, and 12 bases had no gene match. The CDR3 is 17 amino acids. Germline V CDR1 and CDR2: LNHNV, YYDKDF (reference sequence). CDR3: CATSENRDRGDTGELFF. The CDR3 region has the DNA TGTGCCACCTCGGAGAACCGGGACAGGGGCGACACCGGGGAGCTGTTTTTT. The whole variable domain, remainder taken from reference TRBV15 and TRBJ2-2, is DAMVIQNPRYQVTQFGKPVTLSCSQTLNHNVMYWYQQKSSQAPKLLFHYYDKDFNNEADTPDNFQSRRPNTSFCFLDIRSPGLGDTAMYLCATSENRDRGDTGELFFGEGSRLTVL.

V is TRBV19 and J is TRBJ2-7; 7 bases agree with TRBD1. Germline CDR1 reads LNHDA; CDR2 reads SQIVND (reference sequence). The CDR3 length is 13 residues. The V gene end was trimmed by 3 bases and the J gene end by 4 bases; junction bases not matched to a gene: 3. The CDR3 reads CASSIATGYEQYF. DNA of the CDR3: TGTGCCAGTAGTATCGCGACAGGGTACGAGCAGTACTTC.

This chain's CDR3 is CASSSQGSNTGELFF. In DNA form, the CDR3 reads TGTGCCAGCAGTTCTCAGGGATCGAACACCGGGGAGCTGTTTTTT. This chain connects TRBV6-6 to TRBJ2-2; D is perhaps TRBD1 (5 bases). The V end lost 4 bases, the J end lost 0 bases, and 9 bases lay between the germline ends. The germline V gene has CDR1 MNHNY and CDR2 SVGAGI (reference sequence). The CDR3 is 15 amino acids.

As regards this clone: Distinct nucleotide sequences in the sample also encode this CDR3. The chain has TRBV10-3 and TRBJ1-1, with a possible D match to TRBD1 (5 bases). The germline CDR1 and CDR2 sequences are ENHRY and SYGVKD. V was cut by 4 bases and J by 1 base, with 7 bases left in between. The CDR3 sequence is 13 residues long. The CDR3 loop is CAISVGGNTEAFF. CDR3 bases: TGTGCCATCAGTGTTGGGGGGAACACTGAAGCTTTCTTT.

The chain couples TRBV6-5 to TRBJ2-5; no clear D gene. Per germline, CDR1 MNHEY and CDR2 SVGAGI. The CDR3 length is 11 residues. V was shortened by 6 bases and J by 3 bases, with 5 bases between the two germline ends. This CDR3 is CASRVKETQYF. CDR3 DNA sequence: TGTGCCAGCAGGGTAAAAGAGACCCAGTACTTC.

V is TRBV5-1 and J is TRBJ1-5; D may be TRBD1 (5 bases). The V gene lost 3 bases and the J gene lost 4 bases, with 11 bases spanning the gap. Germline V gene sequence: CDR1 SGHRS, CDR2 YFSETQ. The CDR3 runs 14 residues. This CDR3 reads CASSWGTENQPQHF. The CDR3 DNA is TGCGCCAGCAGCTGGGGGACCGAAAATCAGCCCCAGCATTTT.

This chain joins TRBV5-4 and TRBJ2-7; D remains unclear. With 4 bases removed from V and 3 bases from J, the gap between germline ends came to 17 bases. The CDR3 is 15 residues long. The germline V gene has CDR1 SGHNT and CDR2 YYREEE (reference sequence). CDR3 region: CASSGGEQSNYEQYF. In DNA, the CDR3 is TGTGCCAGCAGCGGTGGCGAACAGTCGAACTACGAGCAGTACTTC.

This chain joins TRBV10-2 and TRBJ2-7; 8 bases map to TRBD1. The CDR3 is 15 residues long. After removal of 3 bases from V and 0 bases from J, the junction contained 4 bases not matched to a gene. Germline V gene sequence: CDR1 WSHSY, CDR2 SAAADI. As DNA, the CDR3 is TGCGCCAGCAGTGAACCGGGACAGGCCTCCTACGAGCAGTACTTC. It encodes CASSEPGQASYEQYF.

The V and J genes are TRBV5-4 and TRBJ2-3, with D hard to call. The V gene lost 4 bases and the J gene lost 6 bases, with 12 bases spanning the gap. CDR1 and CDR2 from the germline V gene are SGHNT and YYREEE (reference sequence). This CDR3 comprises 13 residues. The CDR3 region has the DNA TGTGCCAGCAGCCTCCAAAACCAGGATACGCAGTATTTT. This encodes CASSLQNQDTQYF.

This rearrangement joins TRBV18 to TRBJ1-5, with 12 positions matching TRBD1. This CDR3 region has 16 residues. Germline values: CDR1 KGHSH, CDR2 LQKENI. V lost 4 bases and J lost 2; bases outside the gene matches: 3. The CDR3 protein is CASSRGQGARNQPQHF. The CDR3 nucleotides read TGTGCCAGCTCACGGGGACAGGGGGCGCGCAATCAGCCCCAGCATTTT.

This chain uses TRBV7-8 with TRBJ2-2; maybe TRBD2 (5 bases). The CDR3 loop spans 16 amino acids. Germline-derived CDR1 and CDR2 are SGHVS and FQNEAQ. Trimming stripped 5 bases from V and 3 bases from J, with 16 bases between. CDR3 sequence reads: CASSRQRPSYTGELFF. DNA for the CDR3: TGTGCCAGCAGCCGTCAGCGGCCTTCTTACACCGGGGAGCTGTTTTTT. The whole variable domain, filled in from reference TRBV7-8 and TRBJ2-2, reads GAGVSQSPRYKVAKRGQDVALRCDPISGHVSLFWYQQALGQGPEFLTYFQNEAQLDKSGLPSDRFFAERPEGSVSTLKIQRTQQEDSAVYLCASSRQRPSYTGELFFGEGSRLTVL.

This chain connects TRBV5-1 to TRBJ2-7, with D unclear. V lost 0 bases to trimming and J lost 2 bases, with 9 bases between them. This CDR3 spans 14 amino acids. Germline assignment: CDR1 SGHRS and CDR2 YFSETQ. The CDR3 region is CASSLGHGTYEQYF. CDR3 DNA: TGCGCCAGCAGCTTGGGGCACGGAACCTACGAGCAGTACTTC. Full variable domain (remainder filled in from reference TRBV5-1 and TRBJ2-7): KAGVTQTPRYLIKTRGQQVTLSCSPISGHRSVSWYQQTPGQGLQFLFEYFSETQRNKGNFPGRFSGRQFSNSRSEMNVSTLELGDSALYLCASSLGHGTYEQYFGPGTRLTVT.

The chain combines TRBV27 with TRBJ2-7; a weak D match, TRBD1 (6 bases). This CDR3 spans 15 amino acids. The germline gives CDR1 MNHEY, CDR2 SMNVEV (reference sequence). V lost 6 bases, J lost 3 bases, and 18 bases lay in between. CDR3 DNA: TGTGCCAGCAGAGGGGACAAAAAAAATCACTACGAGCAGTACTTC. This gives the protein CASRGDKKNHYEQYF.

CDR3 protein: CASTRTGETQYF. CDR3 nucleotides: TGTGCCAGCACGCGGACGGGAGAGACGCAGTATTTT. The rearrangement joins TRBV2 to TRBJ2-3; possibly TRBD2 for D (6 bases). In germline, CDR1 is SNHLY, CDR2 FYNNEI. The CDR3 has 12 residues. V was pared by 7 bases and J by 9 bases, with 14 bases between.